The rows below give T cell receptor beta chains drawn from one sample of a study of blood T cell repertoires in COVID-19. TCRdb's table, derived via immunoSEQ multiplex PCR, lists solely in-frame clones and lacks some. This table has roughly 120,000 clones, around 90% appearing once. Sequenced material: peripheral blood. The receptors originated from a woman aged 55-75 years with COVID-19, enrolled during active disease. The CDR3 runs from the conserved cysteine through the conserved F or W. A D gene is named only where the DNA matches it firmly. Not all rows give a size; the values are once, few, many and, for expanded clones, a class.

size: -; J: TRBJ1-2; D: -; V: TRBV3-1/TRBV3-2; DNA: TGTGCCAGCAGCCAAGGGGGGGTAAACTATGGCTACACCTTC; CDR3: CASSQGGVNYGYTF
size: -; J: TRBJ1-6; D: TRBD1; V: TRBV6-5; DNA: TGTGCCAGCAGCCGGGGACAGGAGAATTCACCCCTCCACTTT; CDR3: CASSRGQENSPLHF
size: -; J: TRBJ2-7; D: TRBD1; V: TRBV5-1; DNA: TGCGCCAGCAGCCCACGGACAGGGCTGACGACTTCCTCCTACGAGCAGTACTTC; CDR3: CASSPRTGLTTSSYEQYF
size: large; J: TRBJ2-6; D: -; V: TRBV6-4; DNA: TGTGCCAGCAGTGAGAGCTCTGGGGCCAACGTCCTGACTTTC; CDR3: CASSESSGANVLTF
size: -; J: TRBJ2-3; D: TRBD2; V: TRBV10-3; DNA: TGTGCCATCAGTGAGTCGGGGACTATATCAGATACGCAGTATTTT; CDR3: CAISESGTISDTQYF
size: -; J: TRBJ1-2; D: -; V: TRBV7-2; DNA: TGTGCCAGCAGCCCCCCCGGGTATAGCTATGGCTACACCTTC; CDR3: CASSPPGYSYGYTF
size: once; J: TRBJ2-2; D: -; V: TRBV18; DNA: TGTGCCAGCTCACCAATCGGGACCGGGGAGCTGTTTTTT; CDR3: CASSPIGTGELFF
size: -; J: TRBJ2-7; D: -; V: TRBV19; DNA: TGTGCCAGTAGTATAAACGGGGTAGGTGGCCCCTACGAGCAGTACTTC; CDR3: CASSINGVGGPYEQYF
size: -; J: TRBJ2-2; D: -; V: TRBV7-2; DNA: TGTGCCAGCATCACTCAGGGGCAGGGTAGTTACAGCACCGGGGAGCTGTTTTTT; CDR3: CASITQGQGSYSTGELFF
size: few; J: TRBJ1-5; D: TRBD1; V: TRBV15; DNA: TGTGCCACCAGCAGAGGACAGGGGGCTGGCAATCAGCCCCAGCATTTT; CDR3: CATSRGQGAGNQPQHF
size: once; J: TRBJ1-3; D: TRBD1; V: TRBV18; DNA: TGTGCCAGCTCACCAAATCAACCGGGACAGGGGGACACCATATATTTT; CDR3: CASSPNQPGQGDTIYF
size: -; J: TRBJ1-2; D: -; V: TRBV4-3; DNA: TGCGCCAGCAGCCAAGAAGCCGTCTCAGGGGTTGGCTACACCTTC; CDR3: CASSQEAVSGVGYTF
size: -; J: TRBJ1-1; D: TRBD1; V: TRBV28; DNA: TGTGCCAGCAGTTTAATGACAGGGAAAGCTTTCTTT; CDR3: CASSLMTGKAFF
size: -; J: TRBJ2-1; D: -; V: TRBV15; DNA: TGTGCCACCAGCATTAACTCGGACTTAGCTGATATCTCCTACAATGAGCAGTTCTTC; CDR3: CATSINSDLADISYNEQFF
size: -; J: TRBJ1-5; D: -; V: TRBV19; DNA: TGTGCCAGTAGTTACTCAGGGGATCAGCCCCAGCATTTT; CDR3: CASSYSGDQPQHF
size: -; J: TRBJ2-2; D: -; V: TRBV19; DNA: TGTGCCAGTAGGGCGGACACAATCAACCCGGGGGAGCTGTTTTTT; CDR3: CASRADTINPGELFF
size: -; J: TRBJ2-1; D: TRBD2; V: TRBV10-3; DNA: TGTGCCATCAGGAGCGGGGGGGAAAATGAGCAGTTCTTC; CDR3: CAIRSGGENEQFF
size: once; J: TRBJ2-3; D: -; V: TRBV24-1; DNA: TGTGCCACCAGTCAGGGAAATACGCAGTATTTT; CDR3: CATSQGNTQYF
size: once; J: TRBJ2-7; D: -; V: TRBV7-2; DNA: TGTGCCAGCAGCTTAGGGCAGGGTGATACCTACGAGCAGTACTTC; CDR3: CASSLGQGDTYEQYF
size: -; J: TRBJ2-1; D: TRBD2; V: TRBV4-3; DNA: TGCGCCAGCAGCCAAGTGGCGCTAGCGGGGGTTATCTACAATGAGCAGTTCTTC; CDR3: CASSQVALAGVIYNEQFF
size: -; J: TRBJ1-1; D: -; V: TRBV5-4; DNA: TGTGCCAGTTCGCTGGGACACAAGAACACTGAAGCTTTCTTT; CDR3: CASSLGHKNTEAFF
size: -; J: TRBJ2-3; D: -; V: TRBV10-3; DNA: TGTGCCATCATGGGGCGTGGTAGCACAGATACGCAGTATTTT; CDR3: CAIMGRGSTDTQYF
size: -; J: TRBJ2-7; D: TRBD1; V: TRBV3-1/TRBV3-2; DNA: TGTGCCAGCAGCCCAGGACAGGGCGAACAGTACTTC; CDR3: CASSPGQGEQYF
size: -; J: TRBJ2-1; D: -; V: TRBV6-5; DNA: TGTGCCAGCACTCCCCCTCAGGGCGGGAACGATGAGCAGTTCTTC; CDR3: CASTPPQGGNDEQFF
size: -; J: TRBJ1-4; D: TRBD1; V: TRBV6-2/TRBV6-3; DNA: TGTGCCAGCAGTTACCCCAGGGGGGTGAATGAAAAACTGTTTTTT; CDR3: CASSYPRGVNEKLFF